A single T cell receptor (beta chain) is shown here with its context. Its target is not known. This CDR3 comprises 17 residues. The V gene's germline CDR1 is MNHNY and CDR2 SVGAGI (reference sequence). The data originate from a study of CXCR3-negative and CXCR3-positive naive CD8 T cells. Overall study findings and caveats: More hydrophobic TRB CDR3s occurred in CXCR3-positive than in CXCR3-negative naive cells. The study found that naive CXCR3-negative and CXCR3-positive cells shared TRBV-TRBJ usage, while memory cells differed. For the naive subsets, surface CD5 was similar, and TCR strength was inferred from TRB CDR3 properties.

The TRB cDNA libraries were prepared by 5' RACE with UMI labels. TCRdb reprocessed the 5' RACE reads, with one entry per CDR3 protein and no DNA. The sample includes 70,000 to 100,000 distinct CDR3 sequences. Cells classed as naive CD8+ T cells were CD45RO-CCR7+CD27+CD95-. The chain combines TRBV6-6 with TRBJ2-3; the D call from TCRdb, TRBD2, cannot be confirmed without DNA. Source material: naive CXCR3- CD8+ T cells from blood. The subset here: CD45RO-CCR7+CD27+CD95- naive CD8+ T cells lacking CXCR3 (TNR3-). This sequence was found in a human donor in good health. Some clones in this sample may be carry-over from other donors' samples. CDR3 sequence: CASSDHGGRALTDTQYF.